Each of the 10 T cell receptor beta chains below was sequenced from the same sample in a study of neurological immune-mediated disorders. TCRdb reprocessed the 5' RACE reads via MiXCR and lists one record per CDR3 protein. Here the sample spans over 15,000 distinct CDR3 sequences, 27% being singletons. The sequenced sample was PBMCs. These TCRs come from a man between 50 and 59 years old with HTLV-1-associated myelopathy (HAM/TSP).

The chain links TRBV5-1 to TRBJ1-4; TRBD1 aligns across 7 bases. Germline-derived CDR1 and CDR2 are SGHRS and YFSETQ. CDR3 length: 16 amino acids. J was trimmed by 5 bases and V by 3 bases; bases with no gene match: 10. CDR3 sequence (DNA): TGCGCCAGCAGCTCATCGAGACAGGGAAGGAATGAAAAACTGTTTTTT. This sequence encodes CASSSSRQGRNEKLFF.

This clonotype is labeled as medium-sized (0.01 to 0.1%). The chain carries TRBV21-1 and TRBJ1-1. TRBV21-1 counts as a pseudogene. This CDR3 spans 16 amino acids. CDR3 residues: CASSTRFGTENTEAFF. In nucleotides, the CDR3 is TGTGCCAGCAGCACCCGCTTTGGGACGGAGAACACTGAAGCTTTCTTT.

CDR3 residues: CASSLERKYTEAFF. DNA for the CDR3: TGTGCCAGCAGCTTAGAGAGGAAGTACACTGAAGCTTTCTTT. The chain carries TRBV11-2 and TRBJ1-1; no reliable D call. Germline assignment: CDR1 SGHAT and CDR2 FQNNGV. V gave up 0 bases and J gave up 3 bases, with 8 bases separating them. The CDR3 is 14 residues long.

Many counts were recorded for this clonotype. The chain carries TRBV18 and TRBJ2-7; 9 bases align to TRBD2. CDR3 length equals 16 residues. The ends lost 4 bases at V and 5 bases at J; junction bases unmatched: 12. The germline CDR1 and CDR2 sequences are KGHSH and LQKENI. CDR3 sequence: CASSRAGAGGNHEQYF. The CDR3 nucleotides read TGTGCCAGCTCACGCGCAGGAGCGGGGGGAAACCACGAGCAGTACTTC.

This clonotype was seen repeatedly, ten times or more. The chain is built from TRBV4-1 and TRBJ2-7; 9 positions agree with TRBD1. The V and J ends lost 3 bases and 5 bases, in that order; junction bases with no gene match: 8. The V gene's germline CDR1 is MGHRA and CDR2 YSYEKL. The CDR3 is 15 amino acids. The CDR3: CASSQWTGEAHEQYF. The CDR3 region has the DNA TGCGCCAGCAGCCAGTGGACAGGGGAGGCCCACGAGCAGTACTTC.

This clonotype was seen many times. J is TRBJ2-7 and V is TRBV7-2, with D possibly matching TRBD2 (6 bases). This CDR3 has 14 amino acids. CDR1 and CDR2 (germline): SGHTA, FQGNSA. Deletions cut 5 bases from V and 4 bases from J, with 15 bases between. This chain's CDR3 is CASSPLGGTYEQYF. CDR3 nucleotides: TGTGCCAGCAGCCCTCTAGGAGGGACGTACGAGCAGTACTTC.

This clonotype is deemed large. V and J are TRBV20-1 and TRBJ2-7; 8 bases are shared with TRBD2. Germline CDR1 reads DFQATT; CDR2 reads SNEGSKA (reference sequence). The trim removed 5 bases at V and 3 bases at J, leaving 6 bases unmatched. CDR3 length: 13 amino acids. The CDR3, as DNA: TGCAGTGCTGGGGGACTAGATTTCTACGAGCAGTACTTC. It specifies CSAGGLDFYEQYF.

This clonotype was counted between two and nine times. This chain connects TRBV20-1 to TRBJ2-7; the D gene is possibly TRBD2 (6 bases). The CDR3 has 15 residues. Looked up from germline, CDR1 is DFQATT and CDR2 is SNEGSKA (reference sequence). The V end lost 7 bases, the J end lost 2 bases, and 21 bases lay between the germline ends. The CDR3 loop reads CSVEGIGQATYEQYF. In DNA form, the CDR3 reads TGCAGTGTGGAGGGGATTGGGCAGGCAACCTACGAGCAGTACTTC.

This chain joins TRBV24-1 and TRBJ2-7; 9 bases fit TRBD1. The junction had 0 bases not matched to a gene; V was cut back by 4 bases and J by 3 bases. CDR3 length: 13 amino acids. Germline values: CDR1 KGHDR, CDR2 SFDVKD. As DNA, the CDR3 is TGTGCCACCAGTGAGACAGGGGGCTACGAGCAGTACTTC. The encoded protein is CATSETGGYEQYF.

There are many counts of this clonotype. The V call is TRBV27, the J call TRBJ2-7, with 10 positions matching TRBD1. CDR1 MNHEY and CDR2 SMNVEV come from the germline V gene (reference sequence). After removal of 4 bases from V and 2 bases from J, the junction contained 2 bases not matched to a gene. This CDR3 has 14 amino acids. The CDR3 DNA sequence: TGTGCCAGCAGTTCGACAGGGGGCGCCTACGAGCAGTACTTC. Translating gives CASSSTGGAYEQYF.